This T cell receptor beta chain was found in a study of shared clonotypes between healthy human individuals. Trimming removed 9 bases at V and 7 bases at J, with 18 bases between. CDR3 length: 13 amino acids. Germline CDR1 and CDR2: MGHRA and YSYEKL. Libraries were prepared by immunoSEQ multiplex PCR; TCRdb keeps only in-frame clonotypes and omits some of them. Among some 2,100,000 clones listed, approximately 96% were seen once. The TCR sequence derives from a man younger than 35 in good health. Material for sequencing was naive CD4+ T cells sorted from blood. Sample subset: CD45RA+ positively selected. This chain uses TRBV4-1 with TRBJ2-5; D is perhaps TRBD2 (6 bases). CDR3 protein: CASGESRERTQYF. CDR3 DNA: TGCGCCAGTGGCGAGAGCCGGGAGCGGACCCAGTACTTC.